This TCR beta chain appears in the sequencing data of a study of cytomegalovirus exposure and HLA in healthy donors (dated by TCRdb to about 2017). The study in broad terms: An earlier analysis of roughly 610 of the donors reported 276 Gb of sequence data and 100 million to 120 million unique TCR beta sequences obtained from about 180 million T cells. HLA typing covered class I and class II loci at four-digit resolution. A separate validation cohort of more than 100 different subjects was used in addition to the 666-subject first cohort. Rather than using new phenotypic data, the later analysis identified candidate immune exposures from TCR beta sequences and from how often those sequences occurred across donors. The study aimed to test whether signatures of past pathogen exposure could be identified by cataloging public T cell receptors. Using immunosequencing, the study profiled T cell repertoires from 666 subjects and related those repertoires to cytomegalovirus serostatus. In an earlier analysis of 587 of the donors, high-throughput TCR beta sequencing was used to judge whether each TCR beta V gene segment behaved as functional or pseudogenic. Donor age, sex, ethnicity and CMV serostatus were compiled together with the repertoire data. Because of strong linkage in the cohort, five DR-DQ haplotypes were treated as single units for association and clustering. The number of typed donors differed by locus: about 629-640 for A, B, C, DRB1 and DQB1; some 500 for DQA1; around 610 for DPA1; and around 450 for DPB1. An early release covering roughly 640 HLA-typed donors comprised about 300 gigabases of sequencing data and around 80 million unique TCR sequences. All discovery cohort repertoires had been generated on a single sequencing platform. The genetic ancestry cluster associated with self-reported Caucasian donors included 70% to 85% of the roughly 400 genotyped donors. High-throughput TCR immunosequencing, statistical association of individual TCRs with disease status, and machine learning were combined to predict cytomegalovirus infection status. Across some 400 genotyped donors of the cohort, an average of roughly 230,000 unique TCR beta nucleotide sequences per donor were sequenced, and about a sixth of those sequences were non-productive. A later analysis re-examined previously published TCR beta repertoires from roughly 650 donors and added high-resolution HLA genotyping to investigate patterns of TCR occurrence. Genome-wide SNP genotypes for about three fifths of the roughly 670 donors were used in a later genetic analysis, which treated that subset as a discovery cohort. Findings and caveats that apply to the study as a whole: Several of the top co-occurrence clusters appeared to be linked to parvovirus B19, influenza, CMV and Epstein-Barr virus, according to a later analysis. Because the 87-base-pair reads could not distinguish some IMGT-functional V segments, including TRBV6-2 and TRBV6-3, those segments were excluded. A further reported finding was that TCR beta sequences accurately predicted the HLA-A and HLA-B alleles for most subjects in the first cohort. The classifier was reported to diagnose cytomegalovirus status with high specificity and sensitivity in both the original cohort and the validation cohort. In a later analysis, most CMV-associated TCR beta chains were found to appear HLA-restricted, with HLA associations seemingly driven largely by CMV exposure. The study gave a list of some 150 TCR beta chains associated with cytomegalovirus. Specific HLA alleles were associated with 15,000 to 20,000 TCR beta sequences at a false discovery rate of 0.05 in a later analysis. In a later analysis, TCR association rates were found to vary across HLA loci, with the most associated TCRs seen for DRB1 alleles and the fewest for HLA-C alleles. A few of the identified cytomegalovirus-associated TCR beta chains were confirmed in vitro to be specific for cytomegalovirus antigens. Roughly uniform sequencing depth across donors was assumed in presence/absence analyses, although this assumption may not hold. The authors suggested that the approach could potentially be generalized to other disease states and immunological phenotypes. Immune exposure information for the cohort was limited to CMV serostatus. In a later analysis, HLA-associated TCR beta chains showed more clonal expansion and lower generation probabilities than non-associated chains that were equally common. Correlated functional status among segregating V segments might be attributable to linkage disequilibrium, but an unknown experimental factor could not be ruled out. Because counts were too low, 15 to 20 rarely observed V segments, including chromosome 9 orphons, were excluded from the earlier analysis of 587 of the donors. Assigning TCR associations to individual alleles was difficult when HLA alleles, especially DR and DQ, strongly co-occurred. In a later genetic analysis, a missense DCLRE1C variant was associated with V-gene and J-gene trimming of TCR beta chains, and the association was replicated in an independent cohort. A later genetic analysis reported fewer N-insertions in productive TCRs among donors in an Asian-associated ancestry cluster than the roughly 700-donor mean. The cohort was sequenced for TCR beta chains only, and without alpha or paired-chain data the features that could be detected were limited. In an earlier analysis of 500 to 650 of the donors, most TCR beta V segments appeared in productive rearrangements about 87% or about 30% of the time, broadly matching IMGT annotations. Because HLA typing was missing for some donors at each locus, association tests included only the typed subset. Most TCR sequences were seen in very few donors, while some public TCRs were found in many individuals. A cluster of highly shared sequence variants was judged likely to be a technical artifact of the sequencing pipeline.

In total, approximately 700 healthy bone marrow donors made up the cohort. At the time of sampling, every cohort member was nominally healthy, though immune exposures that went unrecorded were likely present. The donor tested CMV seropositive and was one of the 289 seropositive cohort members. Each donor provided a peripheral blood sample, and peripheral blood mononuclear cells were used for TCR beta sequencing. Genomic DNA was extracted from the blood cell samples with the Qiagen DNeasy Blood Extraction Kit. The method behind the library was the immunoSEQ multiplex PCR assay. For the multiplex PCR, a mixture combining 60 forward primers for TCR Vbeta segments and 13 reverse primers for TCR Jbeta segments was used. Amplification of the CDR3 region of rearranged TCR beta genes was performed with a multiplex PCR assay on genomic DNA. The amplified TCR beta libraries were sequenced on the Illumina HiSeq System as 87-base-pair reads. On the study's bioinformatics: Across the roughly 700 repertoires, a later analysis counted 60 million to 90 million unique TCR beta chains, 9 million to 14 million of which were shared by at least two donors. A nearest-neighbor algorithm error-corrected the raw reads and collapsed the reads into unique sequences, merging closely related sequences to remove PCR and sequencing errors. Alignment of CDR3 sequences to IMGT reference sequences was used to assign V, D and J gene segments. For a sequence to be retained, at least a six-nucleotide match to both a V gene segment and a J gene segment was required. A rearrangement was called productive if the CDR3 had no stop codons and remained in frame with V and J, and every other rearrangement was called non-productive. Following IMGT convention, CDR3 was defined as the stretch from the second conserved V-encoded cysteine to the conserved J-encoded phenylalanine. The earlier analysis of 587 of the donors excluded sequences that lacked an unambiguous match to a single V gene segment. In an earlier analysis of about 590 of the donors, a V segment was called functional when productive rearrangements were above 56.7%, and segregating when the standard deviation between donors exceeded 5%. A statistical classification framework was developed to diagnose cytomegalovirus status using the catalog of TCR beta chain sequences. In a later analysis, TCR nucleotide sequences were compared against IMGT/GENE-DB human TR gene sequences so that V and J genes could be assigned. A later analysis assigned CDR3 sequences and most-parsimonious VDJ recombination scenarios with the TCRdist pipeline. In a later analysis, each TCR beta chain was defined by its CDR3 amino acid sequence together with its V-gene family, and reads lacking a unique V-gene family were excluded. To address suspected cross-contamination and a sequencing artifact, a later analysis removed 592 highly shared, low-generation-probability nucleotide sequences. A later analysis calculated a clonal expansion index for each public chain from normalized within-repertoire ranks of inferred template counts. In a later analysis, generation probabilities were computed with a VDJ recombination model fitted to out-of-frame rearrangements, and the resulting probabilities were checked against IGoR. In a later analysis, TCR-TCR, TCR-HLA and TCR-CMV co-occurrence was scored with hypergeometric tests, and a repertoire-size bias correction was applied to TCR pairs. To estimate false discovery rates, a later analysis permuted the HLA or CMV assignments 20 times. A later analysis grouped co-occurring TCRs with DBSCAN, adding TCRdist sequence similarity when clustering within HLA-allele-positive subsets. For co-occurrence clustering, repertoires with fewer than 30,000 or more than 120,000 public chains were excluded, along with a handful of repertoires with anomalous nucleotide sharing. TCRdb provides this immuneACCESS table in a form limited to in-frame rearrangements. Some clones are lacking; in checked studies, under half of them reflect an unresolved V gene, and why the rest are absent is not known. That table supplies the V and J calls and clone size; D and trimming were determined from the DNA. The sample contains roughly 110,000 clones, approximately 82% of them found a single time. The ten biggest clones cover 22% of the sample.

On this clone itself: The antigen it recognizes is unknown. No base quality values were provided; no much bigger clone lies one nucleotide off.

The CDR3 sequence holds 16 residues, the cysteine and phenylalanine included. Here the CDR3 DNA is all that survives: 48 bases in frame from base 1. Trimming costs V 2 bases and J 2 bases, and their ends lie 13 bases apart. CDR1 and CDR2 are drawn from the germline V gene: SGHVS, FQNEAQ. The sequenced material came from PBMCs. The source is a man younger than 45 in good health and CMV-seropositive. Here the chain combines TRBV7-8 and TRBJ2-1; a tentative D call is TRBD2 (6 bases match). For the CDR3, the sequence is CASSLSLALAYNEQFF. The DNA is TGTGCCAGCAGCTTATCCCTAGCGCTAGCCTACAATGAGCAGTTCTTC.